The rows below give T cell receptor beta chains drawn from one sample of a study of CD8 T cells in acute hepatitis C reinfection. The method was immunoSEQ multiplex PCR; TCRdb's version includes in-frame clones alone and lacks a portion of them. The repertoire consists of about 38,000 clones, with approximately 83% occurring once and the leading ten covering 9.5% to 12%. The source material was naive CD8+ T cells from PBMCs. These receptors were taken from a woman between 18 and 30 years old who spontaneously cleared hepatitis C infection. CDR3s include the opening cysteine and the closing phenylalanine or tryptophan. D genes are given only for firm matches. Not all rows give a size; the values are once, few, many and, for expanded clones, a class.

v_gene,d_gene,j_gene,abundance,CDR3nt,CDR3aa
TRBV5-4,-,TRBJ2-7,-,TGTGCCAGCAGCTTGGCCGAGGGGCTGTACGAGCAGTACTTC,CASSLAEGLYEQYF
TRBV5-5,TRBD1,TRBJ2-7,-,TGTGCCAGCAGCTCCGACAGGGTGAAATGGGGCGAGCAGTACTTC,CASSSDRVKWGEQYF
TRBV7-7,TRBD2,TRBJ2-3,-,TGTGCCAGCAGCCAGTTGGCGGGAGGGCTTCATACGCAGTATTTT,CASSQLAGGLHTQYF
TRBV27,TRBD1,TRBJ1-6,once,TGTGCCAGCAGTTTAAAAGGGACAGTAAATTCACCCCTCCACTTT,CASSLKGTVNSPLHF
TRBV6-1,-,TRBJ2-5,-,TGTGCCAGCAGTGACCTGTACCAAGAGACCCAGTACTTC,CASSDLYQETQYF
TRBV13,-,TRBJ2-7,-,TGTGCCAGCAGCTTCGCAGGGCGGTACGAGCAGTACTTC,CASSFAGRYEQYF
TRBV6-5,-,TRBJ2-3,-,TGTGCCAGCAGTTACGGCGGGACACACACAGATACGCAGTATTTT,CASSYGGTHTDTQYF
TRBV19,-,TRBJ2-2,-,TGTGCCAGCAGCCAGGGCTACGAGGGCACCGGGGAGCTGTTTTTT,CASSQGYEGTGELFF
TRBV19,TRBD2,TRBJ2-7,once,TGTGCCAGTAGTATAGAGGGAGGGGCCAGCTACGAGCAGTACTTC,CASSIEGGASYEQYF
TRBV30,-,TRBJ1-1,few,TGTGCCTGGAGGCTTTTTTGGTCGAACACTGAAGCTTTCTTT,CAWRLFWSNTEAFF
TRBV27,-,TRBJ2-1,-,TGTGCCAGCAGTTTATTCGCCTCCCGACAGGCAGATGAGCAGTTCTTC,CASSLFASRQADEQFF
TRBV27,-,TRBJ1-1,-,TGTGCCAGCGGGGGACCAGGGGATACTGAAGCTTTCTTT,CASGGPGDTEAFF
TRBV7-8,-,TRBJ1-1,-,TGTGCCAGCAGCCAAATGGGACTTCCGAGCACTGAAGCTTTCTTT,CASSQMGLPSTEAFF
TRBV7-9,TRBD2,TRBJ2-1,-,TGTGCCAGCAGCTTAGCGATTATAGCGGGGAGCTCCTACAATGAGCAGTTCTTC,CASSLAIIAGSSYNEQFF
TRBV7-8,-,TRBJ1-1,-,TGTGCCAGCAGCCCGACGAACACTGAAGCTTTCTTT,CASSPTNTEAFF
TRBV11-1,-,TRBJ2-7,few,TGTGCCAGCAGCTTTAGCTACGAGCAGTACTTC,CASSFSYEQYF
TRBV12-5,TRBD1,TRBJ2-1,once,TGTGCTAGTGGTTTGCCGAGACCGGGACAGATCTATGAGCAGTTCTTC,CASGLPRPGQIYEQFF
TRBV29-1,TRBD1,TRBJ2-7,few,TGCAGCGCCGAAAGACAGGGTCTGCAGTACTTC,CSAERQGLQYF
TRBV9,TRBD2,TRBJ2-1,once,TGTGCCAGCAGCGCCTCTTGGGGTAGCGGGTTAAACAATGAGCAGTTCTTC,CASSASWGSGLNNEQFF